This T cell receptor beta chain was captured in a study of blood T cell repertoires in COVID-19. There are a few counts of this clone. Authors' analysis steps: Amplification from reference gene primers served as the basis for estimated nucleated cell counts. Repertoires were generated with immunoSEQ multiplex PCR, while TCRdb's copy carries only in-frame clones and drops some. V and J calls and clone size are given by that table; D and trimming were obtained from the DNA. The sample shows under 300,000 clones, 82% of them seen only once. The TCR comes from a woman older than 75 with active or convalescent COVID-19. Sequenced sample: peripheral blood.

CDR3 sequence reads: CAISESGLGPREKLFF. CDR3 in DNA: TGTGCCATCAGTGAGTCGGGACTCGGTCCACGGGAAAAACTGTTTTTT. The rearrangement links TRBV10-3 to TRBJ1-4; perhaps TRBD1 as D (5 bases). Germline values: CDR1 ENHRY, CDR2 SYGVKD. V shed 0 bases and J shed 8 bases, with 16 bases lying between them. The CDR3 loop spans 16 amino acids.